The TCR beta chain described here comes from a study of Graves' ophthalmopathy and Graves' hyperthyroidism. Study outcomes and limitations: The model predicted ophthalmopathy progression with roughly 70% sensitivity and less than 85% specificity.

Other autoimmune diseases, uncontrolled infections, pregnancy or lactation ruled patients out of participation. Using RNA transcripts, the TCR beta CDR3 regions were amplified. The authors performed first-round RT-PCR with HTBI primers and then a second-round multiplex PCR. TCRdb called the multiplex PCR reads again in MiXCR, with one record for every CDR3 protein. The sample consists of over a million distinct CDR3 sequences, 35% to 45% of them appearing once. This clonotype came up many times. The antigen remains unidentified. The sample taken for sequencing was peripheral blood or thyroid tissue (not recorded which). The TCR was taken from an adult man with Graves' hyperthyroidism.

The CDR3 reads CASSLISGSLHF. The CDR3 nucleotides read TGTGCCAGCAGCTTGATCTCCGGTTCCCTCCACTTT. The V call is TRBV5-6, the J call TRBJ1-6; D gene uncertain. Trimming cost V 1 base and J 14 bases, with 10 bases left between them. CDR1 is SGHDT and CDR2 is YYEEEE in the germline V gene. The CDR3 has 12 residues.